Listed below are T cell receptor beta chains from one sample, sequenced in a study of cytomegalovirus exposure and HLA in healthy donors. Method: immunoSEQ multiplex PCR; TCRdb's copy keeps in-frame clones and lacks some. The sample includes over 150,000 clones, around 73% of them seen just once. Sequenced sample: PBMCs. Every receptor here comes from a woman aged 25 to 39 in good health and CMV-seronegative. The CDR3 runs from the conserved cysteine through the conserved F or W. Each record gives: CDR3 protein, clone size, J gene, V gene. Not all rows give a size; the values are once, few, many and, for expanded clones, a class.

CASSLASGTSGPFF . TRBJ2-1 TRBV7-9
CAWKGQGSQPQHF . TRBJ1-5 TRBV30
CASSGDRRGLSYYEQYF few TRBJ2-7 TRBV28
CASSVEAGSSYEQYF . TRBJ2-7 TRBV9
CASSMIADTQYF few TRBJ2-3 TRBV11-1
CASSLKETGFTYEQYF . TRBJ2-7 TRBV7-2
CASSTTGTGRNGYTF . TRBJ1-2 TRBV5-5
CASSVELAQETQYF few TRBJ2-5 TRBV9
CASSFLGHNYEQYF . TRBJ2-7 TRBV27
CASSGGFNEKLFF . TRBJ1-4 TRBV5-1
CASSDRAGRDEQYF . TRBJ2-7 TRBV27
CASSPPGQASF . TRBJ2-7 TRBV6-1
CASSQETLSTDTQYF . TRBJ2-3 TRBV4-1
CASRPGQGQTDTQYF few TRBJ2-3 TRBV6-5
CASSSSMQGAGTEAFF . TRBJ1-1 TRBV9
CASSLVSGYGYTF few TRBJ1-2 TRBV7-2
CASSTSGSSDTQYF . TRBJ2-3 TRBV5-4
CASSPPGGAGSEQYF . TRBJ2-5 TRBV9
CASRLTGGHEQYF . . TRBV6-5
CAWRLGAGPPGADTQYF . TRBJ2-3 TRBV30
CASSLRSSGYGYTF once TRBJ1-2 TRBV7-9
CASNPGTAFYGYTF . TRBJ1-2 TRBV6-5
CASSLIGLEQFF . TRBJ2-1 TRBV11-2
CASSVGEDTQYF . TRBJ2-3 TRBV9
CASGFQGHYGYTF . TRBJ1-2 TRBV19
CASGSGLAGEGGELFF . TRBJ2-2 TRBV2